A selection of T cell receptor beta chains follows, all from one sample in a study of tissue T cells after allogeneic stem cell transplantation. Clones were read by immunoSEQ multiplex PCR, and TCRdb kept only the in-frame ones, dropping some. The sample records around 4,100 clones, around 58% being singletons. The sample was tissue from the esophagus, taken at autopsy. These receptors were obtained from an older female donor with lung cancer. The CDR3 runs from the conserved cysteine through the conserved F or W. A D gene is named only where the DNA matches it firmly. A clone size is listed for some rows: how often the clone was seen (once, few, many), or a class if it is expanded.

J gene	V gene	D gene	clone size	CDR3 DNA	CDR3 protein
TRBJ1-2	TRBV29-1	-	large	TGCAGCGGCAGTGAAGGACGGACGGACTACACCTTC	CSGSEGRTDYTF
TRBJ1-2	TRBV6-1	-	few	TGTGCCAGCACTGAAACGCCCAATAACTATGGCTACACCTTC	CASTETPNNYGYTF
TRBJ2-1	TRBV6-6	TRBD2	few	TGTGCCAGCAGTACGCCGGGACTAGCGGAGGGGGAGTTCTTC	CASSTPGLAEGEFF
TRBJ1-2	TRBV14	-	-	TGTGCCAGCAGCCTATTGCGAAGGGGGACCAATAACTATGGCTACACCTTC	CASSLLRRGTNNYGYTF
TRBJ2-5	TRBV19	TRBD1	-	TGTGCCAGTAGTAAGGGACAGGCATTAATTCAAGAGACCCAGTACTTC	CASSKGQALIQETQYF
TRBJ1-1	TRBV12-2	-	few	TGTGCAAGTCGCTTGGGGGGACAGAACACTGAAGCTTTCTTT	CASRLGGQNTEAFF
TRBJ2-3	TRBV4-1	TRBD1	-	TGCGCCAGCAGCCAAGATAGAGGACAGGGTTCAGATACGCAGTATTTT	CASSQDRGQGSDTQYF
TRBJ2-7	TRBV7-2	TRBD2	-	TGTGCCAGCAGCTTATTGGGGCGGGGGGATCTCGAGCAGTACTTC	CASSLLGRGDLEQYF
TRBJ1-2	TRBV5-4	-	-	TGTGCCAGCACTTCAGGGGTTCAGGGGAGTATGGGCCTTTCCTTC	CASTSGVQGSMGLSF
TRBJ1-2	TRBV3-1/TRBV3-2	-	-	TGTGCCAGCAGGGACAGCTATGGCTATACCTTC	CASRDSYGYTF
TRBJ2-7	TRBV2	-	-	TGTGCCAGCAGACGGGGACCAGGATCCTACGAGCAGTACTTC	CASRRGPGSYEQYF
TRBJ2-7	TRBV5-1	TRBD1	-	TGCGCCAGCAGCGCCCGGGACAGGGGCCACGAGCAGTACTTC	CASSARDRGHEQYF